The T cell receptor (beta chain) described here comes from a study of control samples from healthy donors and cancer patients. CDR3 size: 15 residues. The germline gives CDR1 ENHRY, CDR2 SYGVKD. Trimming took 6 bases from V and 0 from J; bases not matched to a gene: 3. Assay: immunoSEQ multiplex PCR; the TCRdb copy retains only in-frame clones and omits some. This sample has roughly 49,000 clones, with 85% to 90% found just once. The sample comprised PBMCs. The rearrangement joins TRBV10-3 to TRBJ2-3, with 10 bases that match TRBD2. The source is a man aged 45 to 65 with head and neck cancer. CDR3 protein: CAISPSGGSTDTQYF. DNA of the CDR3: TGTGCCATCAGCCCTAGCGGGGGAAGCACAGATACGCAGTATTTT.